These 8 T cell receptor beta chains originate from one sample sequenced in a study of T cells in women clearing cervical HPV infection (dated by TCRdb to the late 2010s). Receptor amplification or capture employed the immunoSEQ multiplex PCR assay. TCRdb holds this immuneACCESS table with in-frame rearrangements only. Some clones are missing; in checked studies, unresolved V genes explain under half, and the rest has no known cause. For this sample, the table gives 20,000 to 25,000 clones. The ten largest clones represent approximately 9.8% of the sample. Specimen: blood buffy coat. Receptor source: a woman between 18 and 70 years old with a cervical HPV16 infection that either progressed to CIN3+ or cleared (not recorded which).

In the case of this clone: The read halts 3 residues ahead of the CDR3 end, with the missing end drawn from the germline J gene. The chain has TRBV5-6 and TRBJ1-5; 7 bases are a match to TRBD1. Per the germline V gene, CDR1 is SGHDT and CDR2 is YYEEEE. This CDR3 is 13 amino acids long. After removal of 0 bases from V and 6 bases from J, the junction contained 0 bases not matched to a gene. The chain's CDR3 is CASSLDRGQPQHF. The DNA read from the CDR3 is TGTGCCAGCAGCTTGGACAGGGGTCAGCCC.

The part of the CDR3 DNA that was read is TGTGCCAGTTCCCCGACTAGCGGGAGTCCCGAG. Its translation: CASSPTSGSPE. The full-length CDR3 reads as CASSPTSGSPEQYF. This chain uses TRBV19 with TRBJ2-7; 12 bases are shared with TRBD2. The read falls 3 residues short of the CDR3 end, and the missing part is taken from the germline J gene. The V gene's germline CDR1 is LNHDA and CDR2 SQIVND (reference sequence). This CDR3 is 14 amino acids long. V dropped 8 bases and J dropped 6; count of bases not matched to a gene: 8.

To note about this clone: The sequence runs out 3 residues before the end of the CDR3; the remainder is reconstructed from the germline J gene. The V call is TRBV5-4, the J call TRBJ1-1, with D maybe TRBD1 (5 bases). The length of the CDR3 is 14 residues. Germline CDR1 reads SGHNT; CDR2 reads YYREEE (reference sequence). V was pared by 9 bases and J by 1 base, with 16 bases between. CDR3 DNA (partial): TGTGCCACCTATAGGGGTTTAGGGAACACTGAA. It codes for CATYRGLGNTE. The whole CDR3 reads CATYRGLGNTEAFF. The variable domain in full, completed from reference TRBV5-4 and TRBJ1-1, reads ETGVTQSPTHLIKTRGQQVTLRCSSQSGHNTVSWYQQALGQGPQFIFQYYREEENGRGNFPPRFSGLQFPNYSSELNVNALELDDSALYLCATYRGLGNTEAFFGQGTRLTVV.

A word on this clone: The read ends 3 residues shy of where the CDR3 ends; the end is completed using the germline J gene. V gene TRBV5-1 combines with J gene TRBJ2-7; 11 bases are a match to TRBD1. CDR1 is SGHRS and CDR2 is YFSETQ in the germline V gene. This CDR3 contains 14 residues. V was pared by 2 bases and J by 4 bases, with 2 bases of the junction left unmatched. Incomplete CDR3 DNA: TGCGCCAGCAGCTTTGGGACAGGGGGTTACGAG. Translated: CASSFGTGGYE. The CDR3 in full is CASSFGTGGYEQYF.

Worth noting for this clone: The CDR3 end falls 3 residues outside the read, so it is completed with the germline J gene. This chain links TRBV12-3 or TRBV12-4 with TRBJ2-7; 9 bases map to TRBD1. The CDR3 runs to 14 residues. The ends lost 10 bases at V and 5 bases at J; junction bases unmatched: 12. The CDR3 loop reads CATPEVRTGDEQYF. The covered CDR3 bases are TGTGCCACCCCCGAGGTTAGGACAGGGGACGAG.

This clone is labeled medium-sized based on frequency. The read comes to an end 3 residues before the CDR3 does, leaving the germline J gene to fill in the end. The chain recombines TRBV7-2 with TRBJ1-1; D gene uncertain. Trimming pared 10 bases from V and 6 bases from J, leaving 12 bases between. The CDR3 sequence is 11 residues long. The V gene's germline CDR1 is SGHTA and CDR2 FQGNSA. The CDR3 is CATRFLAEAFF. CDR3 DNA, as far as it was read: TGTGCCACCAGGTTTCTCGCTGAA.

The CDR3 is CASSESGVLKLFF. CDR3 bases read: TGTGCCAGCAGTGAATCGGGGGTGCTGAAA. The chain carries TRBV6-1 and TRBJ1-4, with a tentative D call TRBD1 (5 bases). Coverage ceases 3 residues before the CDR3 finishes, and the germline J gene fills in the end. Germline V gene data show CDR1 as MNHNS and CDR2 as SASEGT. CDR3 length: 13 amino acids.

In regard to this clone: The read halts 3 residues ahead of the CDR3 end, with the missing end drawn from the germline J gene. The J gene is TRBJ1-1, the V gene TRBV13, with TRBD1 as a possible D gene (6 bases). The germline gives CDR1 PRHDT, CDR2 FYEKMQ (reference sequence). This CDR3 spans 11 amino acids. CDR3 amino acids: CASSRGGGAFF. The DNA read from the CDR3 is TGTGCCAGCAGCCGAGGGGGGGGA.